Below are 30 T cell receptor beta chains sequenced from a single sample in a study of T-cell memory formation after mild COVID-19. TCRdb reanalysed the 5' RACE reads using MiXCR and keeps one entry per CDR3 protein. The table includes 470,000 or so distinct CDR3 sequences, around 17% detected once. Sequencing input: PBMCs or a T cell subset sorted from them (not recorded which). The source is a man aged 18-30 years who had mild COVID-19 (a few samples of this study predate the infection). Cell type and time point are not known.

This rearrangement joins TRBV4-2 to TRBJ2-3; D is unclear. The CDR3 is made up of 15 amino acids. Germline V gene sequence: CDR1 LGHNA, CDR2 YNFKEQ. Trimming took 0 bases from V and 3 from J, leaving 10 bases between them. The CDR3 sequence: CASSQDKKGTDTQYF. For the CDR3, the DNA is TGTGCCAGCAGCCAAGATAAAAAAGGGACAGATACGCAGTATTTT.

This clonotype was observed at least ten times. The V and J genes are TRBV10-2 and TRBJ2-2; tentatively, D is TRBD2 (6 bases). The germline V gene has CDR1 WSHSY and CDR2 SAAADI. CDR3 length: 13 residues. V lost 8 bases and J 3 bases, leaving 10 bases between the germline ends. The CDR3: CASGRRDTGELFF. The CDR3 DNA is TGCGCCAGCGGACGGAGGGACACCGGGGAGCTGTTTTTT.

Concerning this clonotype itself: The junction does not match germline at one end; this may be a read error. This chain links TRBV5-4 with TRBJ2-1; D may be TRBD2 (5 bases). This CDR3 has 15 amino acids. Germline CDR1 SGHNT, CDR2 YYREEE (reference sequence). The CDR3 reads CASRLDFAHPNEQFF. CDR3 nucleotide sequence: TGTGCCAGCAGATTGGACTTCGCACACCCCAATGAGCAGTTCTTC.

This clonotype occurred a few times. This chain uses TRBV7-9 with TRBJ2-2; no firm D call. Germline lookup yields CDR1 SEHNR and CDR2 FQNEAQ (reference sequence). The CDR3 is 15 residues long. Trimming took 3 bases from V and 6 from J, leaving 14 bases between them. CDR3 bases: TGTGCCAGCAGCTTGTTTCAAGTAGGGCCCGGGGAGCTGTTTTTT. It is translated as CASSLFQVGPGELFF.

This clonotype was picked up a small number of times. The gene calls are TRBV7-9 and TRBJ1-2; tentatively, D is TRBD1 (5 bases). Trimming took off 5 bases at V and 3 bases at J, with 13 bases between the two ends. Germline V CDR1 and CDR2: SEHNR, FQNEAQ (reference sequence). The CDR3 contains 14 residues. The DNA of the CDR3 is TGTGCCAGCAGCGCCCGCAGGGTTGACTATGGCTACACCTTC. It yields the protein CASSARRVDYGYTF.

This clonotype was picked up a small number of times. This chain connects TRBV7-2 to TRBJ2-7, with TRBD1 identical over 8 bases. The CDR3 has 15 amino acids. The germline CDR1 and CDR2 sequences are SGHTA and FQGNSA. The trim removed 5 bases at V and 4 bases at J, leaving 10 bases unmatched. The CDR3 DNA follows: TGTGCCAGCAGCAGGGTTCGGACAGGGATTTACGAGCAGTACTTC. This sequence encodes CASSRVRTGIYEQYF.

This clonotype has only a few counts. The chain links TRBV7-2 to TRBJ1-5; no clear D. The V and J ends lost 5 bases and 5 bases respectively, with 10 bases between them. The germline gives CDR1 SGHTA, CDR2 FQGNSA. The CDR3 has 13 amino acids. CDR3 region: CASSAEQHQPQHF. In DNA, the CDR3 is TGTGCCAGCAGCGCAGAGCAGCATCAGCCCCAGCATTTT.

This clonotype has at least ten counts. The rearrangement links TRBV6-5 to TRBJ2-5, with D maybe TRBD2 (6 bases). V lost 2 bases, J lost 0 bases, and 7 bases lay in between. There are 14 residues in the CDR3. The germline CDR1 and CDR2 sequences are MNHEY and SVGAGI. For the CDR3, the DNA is TGTGCCAGCAGTTACCCGGGGGACCAAGAGACCCAGTACTTC. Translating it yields CASSYPGDQETQYF.

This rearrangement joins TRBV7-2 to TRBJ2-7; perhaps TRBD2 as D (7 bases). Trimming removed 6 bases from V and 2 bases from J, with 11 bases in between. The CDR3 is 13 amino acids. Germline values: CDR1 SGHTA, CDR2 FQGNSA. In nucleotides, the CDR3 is TGTGCCAGCAGGCAAGGGGGGGCCTACGAGCAGTACTTC. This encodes CASRQGGAYEQYF.

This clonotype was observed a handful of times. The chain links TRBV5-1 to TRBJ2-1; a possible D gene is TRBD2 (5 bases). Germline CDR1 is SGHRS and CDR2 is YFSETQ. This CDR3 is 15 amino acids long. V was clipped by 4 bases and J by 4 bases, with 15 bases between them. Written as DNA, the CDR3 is TGCGCCAGCAGCCGGGATGGGGAAGCTTACAATGAGCAGTTCTTC. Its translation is CASSRDGEAYNEQFF.

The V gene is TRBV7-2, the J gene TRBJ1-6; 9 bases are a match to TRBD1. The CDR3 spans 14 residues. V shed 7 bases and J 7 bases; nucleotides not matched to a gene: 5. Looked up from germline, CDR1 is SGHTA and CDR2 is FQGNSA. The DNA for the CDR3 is TGTGCCAGCATCCGACAGGGGGAAAATTCACCCCTCCACTTT. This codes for CASIRQGENSPLHF.

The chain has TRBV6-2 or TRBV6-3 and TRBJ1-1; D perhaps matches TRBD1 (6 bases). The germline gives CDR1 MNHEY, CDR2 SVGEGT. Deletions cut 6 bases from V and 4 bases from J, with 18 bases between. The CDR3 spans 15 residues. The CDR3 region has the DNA TGTGCCAGCAGCCCAATGCAGGGGTACGGCACTGAAGCTTTCTTT. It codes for CASSPMQGYGTEAFF.

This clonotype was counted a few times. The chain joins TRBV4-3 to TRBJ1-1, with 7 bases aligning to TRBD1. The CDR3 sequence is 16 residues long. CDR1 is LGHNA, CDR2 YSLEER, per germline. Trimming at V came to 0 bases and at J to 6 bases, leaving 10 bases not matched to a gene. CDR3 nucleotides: TGCGCCAGCAGCCAAGATTGGGTAGACAGGGTTCCTGAAGCTTTCTTT. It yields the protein CASSQDWVDRVPEAFF.

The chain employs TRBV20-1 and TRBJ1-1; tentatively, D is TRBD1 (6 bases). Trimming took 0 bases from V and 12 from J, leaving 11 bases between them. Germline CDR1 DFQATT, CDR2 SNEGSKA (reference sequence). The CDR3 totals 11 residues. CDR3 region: CSAREGTSTFF. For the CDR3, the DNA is TGCAGTGCTAGAGAGGGGACATCGACTTTCTTT.

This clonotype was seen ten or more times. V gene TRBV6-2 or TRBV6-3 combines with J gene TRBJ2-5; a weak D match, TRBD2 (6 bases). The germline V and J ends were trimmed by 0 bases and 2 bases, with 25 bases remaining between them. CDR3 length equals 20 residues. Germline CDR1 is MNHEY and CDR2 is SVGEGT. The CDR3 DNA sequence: TGTGCCAGCAGTTACTCGAAGTTTGGGGGGTCAAGTAAGGGACAAGAGACCCAGTACTTC. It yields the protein CASSYSKFGGSSKGQETQYF.

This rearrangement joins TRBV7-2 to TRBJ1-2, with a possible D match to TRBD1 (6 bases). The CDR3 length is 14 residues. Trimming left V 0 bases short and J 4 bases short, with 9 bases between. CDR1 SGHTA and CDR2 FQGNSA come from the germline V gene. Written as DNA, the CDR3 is TGTGCCAGCAGCTTAGCGGGGGGCAGCTATGGCTACACCTTC. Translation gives CASSLAGGSYGYTF.

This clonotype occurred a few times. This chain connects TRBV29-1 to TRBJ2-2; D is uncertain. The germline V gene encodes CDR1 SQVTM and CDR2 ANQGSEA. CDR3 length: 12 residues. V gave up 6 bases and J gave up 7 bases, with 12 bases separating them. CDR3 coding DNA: TGCAGCGTCGGCAGACCCGGCGGGGAGCTGTTTTTT. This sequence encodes CSVGRPGGELFF.

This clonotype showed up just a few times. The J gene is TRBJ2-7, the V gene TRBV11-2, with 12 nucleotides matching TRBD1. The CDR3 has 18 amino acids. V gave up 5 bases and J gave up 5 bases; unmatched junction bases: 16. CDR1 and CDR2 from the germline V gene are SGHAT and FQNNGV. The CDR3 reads CASSRTRHRDRGLDEQYF. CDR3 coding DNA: TGTGCCAGCAGCCGAACTCGCCATCGGGACAGGGGGCTTGACGAGCAGTACTTC.

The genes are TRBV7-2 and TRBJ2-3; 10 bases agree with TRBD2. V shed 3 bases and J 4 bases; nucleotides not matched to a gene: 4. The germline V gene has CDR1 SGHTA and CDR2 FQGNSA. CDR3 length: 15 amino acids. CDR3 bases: TGTGCCAGCAGCTTGAGCGGGGGGGTGTCAGATACGCAGTATTTT. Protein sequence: CASSLSGGVSDTQYF.

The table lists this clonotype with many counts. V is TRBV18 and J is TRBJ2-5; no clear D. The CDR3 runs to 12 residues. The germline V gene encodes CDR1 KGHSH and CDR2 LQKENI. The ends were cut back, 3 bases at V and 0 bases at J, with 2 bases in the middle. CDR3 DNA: TGTGCCAGCTCACCGAACCAAGAGACCCAGTACTTC. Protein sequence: CASSPNQETQYF. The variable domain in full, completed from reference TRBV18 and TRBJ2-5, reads NAGVMQNPRHLVRRRGQEARLRCSPMKGHSHVYWYRQLPEEGLKFMVYLQKENIIDESGMPKERFSAEFPKEGPSILRIQQVVRGDSAAYFCASSPNQETQYFGPGTRLLVL.

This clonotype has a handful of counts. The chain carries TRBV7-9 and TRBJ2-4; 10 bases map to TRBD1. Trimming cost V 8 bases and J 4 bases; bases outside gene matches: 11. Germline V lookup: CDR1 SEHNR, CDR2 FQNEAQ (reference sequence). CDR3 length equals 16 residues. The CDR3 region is CASGSTTGGRKNIQYF. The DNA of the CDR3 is TGTGCCAGCGGGTCTACGACAGGGGGCAGGAAAAACATTCAGTACTTC.

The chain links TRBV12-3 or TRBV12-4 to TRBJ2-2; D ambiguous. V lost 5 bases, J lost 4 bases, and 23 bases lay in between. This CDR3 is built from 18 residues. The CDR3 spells CASSQTRIDSPSTGELFF. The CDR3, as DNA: TGTGCCAGCAGTCAAACCCGTATTGACTCACCCAGCACCGGGGAGCTGTTTTTT.

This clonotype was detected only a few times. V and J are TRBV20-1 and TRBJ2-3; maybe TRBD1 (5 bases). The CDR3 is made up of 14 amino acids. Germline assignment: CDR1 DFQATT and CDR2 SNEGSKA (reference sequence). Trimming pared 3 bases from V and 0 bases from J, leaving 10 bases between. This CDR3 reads CSASNQGSTDTQYF. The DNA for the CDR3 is TGCAGTGCTAGCAATCAGGGCAGCACAGATACGCAGTATTTT.

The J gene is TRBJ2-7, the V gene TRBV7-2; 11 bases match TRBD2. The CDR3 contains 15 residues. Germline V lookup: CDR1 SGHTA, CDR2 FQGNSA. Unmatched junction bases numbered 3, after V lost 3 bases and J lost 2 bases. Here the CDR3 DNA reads TGTGCCAGCAGCTTTGGACTAGCGGGTCCCTACGAGCAGTACTTC. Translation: CASSFGLAGPYEQYF. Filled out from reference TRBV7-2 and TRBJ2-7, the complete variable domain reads GAGVSQSPSNKVTEKGKDVELRCDPISGHTALYWYRQSLGQGLEFLIYFQGNSAPDKSGLPSDRFSAERTGGSVSTLTIQRTQQEDSAVYLCASSFGLAGPYEQYFGPGTRLTVT.

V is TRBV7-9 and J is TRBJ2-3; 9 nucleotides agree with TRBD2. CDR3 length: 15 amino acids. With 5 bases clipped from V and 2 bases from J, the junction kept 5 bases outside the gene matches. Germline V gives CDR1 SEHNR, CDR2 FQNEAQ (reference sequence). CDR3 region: CASSISGGLTDTQYF. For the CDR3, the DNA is TGTGCCAGCAGCATTAGCGGGGGCCTCACAGATACGCAGTATTTT.

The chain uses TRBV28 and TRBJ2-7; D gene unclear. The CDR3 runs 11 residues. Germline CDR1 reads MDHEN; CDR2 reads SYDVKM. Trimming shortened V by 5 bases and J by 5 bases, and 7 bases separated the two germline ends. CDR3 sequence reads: CASSTVDEQYV. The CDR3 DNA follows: TGTGCCAGCAGTACAGTCGACGAGCAGTACGTC.

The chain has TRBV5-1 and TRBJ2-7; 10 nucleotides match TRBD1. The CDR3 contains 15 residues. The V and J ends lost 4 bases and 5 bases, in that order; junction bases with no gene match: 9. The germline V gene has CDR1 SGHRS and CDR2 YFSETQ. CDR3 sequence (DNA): TGCGCCAGCAGCGTCCGGGACAGGGGTAACGACGAGCAGTACTTC. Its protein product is CASSVRDRGNDEQYF.

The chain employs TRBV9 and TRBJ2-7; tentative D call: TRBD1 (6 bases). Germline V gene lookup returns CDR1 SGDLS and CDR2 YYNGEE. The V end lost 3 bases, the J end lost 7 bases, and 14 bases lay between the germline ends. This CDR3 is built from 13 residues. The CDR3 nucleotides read TGTGCCAGCAGCGCACAGGGTGGCGGGGAGCAGTACTTC. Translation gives CASSAQGGGEQYF.

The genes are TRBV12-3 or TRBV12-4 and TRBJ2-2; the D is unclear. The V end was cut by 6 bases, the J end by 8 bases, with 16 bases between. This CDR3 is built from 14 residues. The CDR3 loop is CASRRRPTTGELFF. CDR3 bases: TGTGCCAGCAGACGGCGCCCAACGACAGGGGAGCTGTTTTTT.

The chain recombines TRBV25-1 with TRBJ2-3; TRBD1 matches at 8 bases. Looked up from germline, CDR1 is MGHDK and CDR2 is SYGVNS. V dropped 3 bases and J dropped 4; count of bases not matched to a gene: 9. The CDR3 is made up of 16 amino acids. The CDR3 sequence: CASSDYRDRYPDTQYF. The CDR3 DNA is TGTGCCAGCAGTGATTACCGGGACAGGTATCCAGATACGCAGTATTTT.